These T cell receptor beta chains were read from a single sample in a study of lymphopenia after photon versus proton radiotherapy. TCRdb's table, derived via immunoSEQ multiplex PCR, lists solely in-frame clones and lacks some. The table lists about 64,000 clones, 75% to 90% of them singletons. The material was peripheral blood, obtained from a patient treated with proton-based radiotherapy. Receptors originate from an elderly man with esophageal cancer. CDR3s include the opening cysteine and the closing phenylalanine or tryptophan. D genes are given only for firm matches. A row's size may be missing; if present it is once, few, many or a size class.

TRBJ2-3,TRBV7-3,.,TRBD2,CASSQTSVSTDTQYF,TGTGCCAGCAGCCAAACTAGCGTGAGCACAGATACGCAGTATTTT
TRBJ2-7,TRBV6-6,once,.,CASSYLRLESYEQYF,TGTGCCAGCAGTTACCTAAGACTGGAATCCTACGAGCAGTACTTC
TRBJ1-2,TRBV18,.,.,CASSPEAANYGYTF,TGTGCCAGCTCACCTGAGGCCGCTAACTATGGCTACACCTTC
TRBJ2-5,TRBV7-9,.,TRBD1,CASRSRQGRETQYF,TGTGCCAGCAGATCCCGACAGGGAAGAGAGACCCAGTACTTC
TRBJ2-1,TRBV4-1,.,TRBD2,CASSQWREGLGPFF,TGCGCCAGCAGCCAGTGGCGGGAGGGCCTGGGGCCGTTCTTC
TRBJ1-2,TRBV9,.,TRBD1,CASSVVDRGHGYTF,TGTGCCAGCAGCGTAGTCGACAGGGGGCATGGCTACACCTTC
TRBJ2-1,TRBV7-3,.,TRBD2,CASSLGLGSYNEQFF,TGTGCCAGCAGCCTTGGACTAGGCTCCTACAATGAGCAGTTCTTC
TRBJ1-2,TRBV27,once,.,CASSPQAGDGYTF,TGTGCCAGCAGTCCCCAAGCGGGGGATGGCTACACCTTC
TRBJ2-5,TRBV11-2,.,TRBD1,CASSPDRGSETQYF,TGTGCCAGCAGCCCGGACAGGGGATCGGAGACCCAGTACTTC
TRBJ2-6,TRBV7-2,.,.,CASTRDMSSGANVLTF,TGTGCCAGCACCCGGGACATGAGCTCTGGGGCCAACGTCCTGACTTTC
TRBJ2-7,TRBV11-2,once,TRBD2,CASSLFPRSSGRDEQYF,TGTGCCAGCAGCTTATTTCCGCGGTCTAGCGGGAGGGACGAGCAGTACTTC
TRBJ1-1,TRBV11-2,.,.,CASTAVGNTEAFF,TGTGCCAGCACCGCGGTGGGGAACACTGAAGCTTTCTTT
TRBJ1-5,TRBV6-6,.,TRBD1,CASSNRRGPSNQPQHF,TGTGCCAGCAGCAACCGCAGGGGGCCTAGCAATCAGCCCCAGCATTTT
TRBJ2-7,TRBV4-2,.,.,CASSHPGPYYEQYF,TGTGCCAGCAGCCATCCGGGACCATATTACGAGCAGTACTTC
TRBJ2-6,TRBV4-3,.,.,CASSQEGGASGANVLTF,TGCGCCAGCAGCCAAGAGGGCGGAGCCTCTGGGGCCAACGTCCTGACTTTC
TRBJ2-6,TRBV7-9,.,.,CASSLVLTTGVAGANVLTF,TGTGCCAGCAGCTTAGTTCTCACGACGGGGGTTGCCGGGGCCAACGTCCTGACTTTC
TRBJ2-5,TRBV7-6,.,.,CASSPEGLDQETQYF,TGTGCCAGCAGCCCGGAGGGACTCGACCAAGAGACCCAGTACTTC
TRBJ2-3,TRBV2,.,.,CASSEVDTQYF,TGTGCCAGCAGTGAGGTAGATACGCAGTATTTT
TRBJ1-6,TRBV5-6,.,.,CASSSRQFLNSPLHF,TGTGCCAGCAGCTCGAGACAGTTCCTTAATTCACCCCTCCACTTT
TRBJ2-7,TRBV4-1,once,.,CASSRDPTDNYEQYF,TGCGCCAGCAGCCGAGACCCGACCGACAACTACGAGCAGTACTTC
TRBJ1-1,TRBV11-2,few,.,CASSLGGAGTNTEAFF,TGTGCCAGCAGCTTAGGGGGTGCGGGGACGAACACTGAAGCTTTCTTT
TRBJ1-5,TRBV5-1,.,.,CASSLQGRSNQPQHF,TGCGCCAGCAGCTTACAGGGTAGGAGCAATCAGCCCCAGCATTTT
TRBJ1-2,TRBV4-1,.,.,CASSRRTGRRGYTF,TGCGCCAGCAGCCGCAGAACAGGGCGGAGAGGCTACACCTTC
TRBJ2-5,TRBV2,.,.,CASSEGGRLYQETQYF,TGTGCCAGCAGTGAAGGTGGGCGACTGTACCAAGAGACCCAGTACTTC
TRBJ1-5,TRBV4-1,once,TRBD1,CASSLDRDQPQHF,TGCGCCAGCAGCCTTGACAGGGACCAGCCCCAGCATTTT
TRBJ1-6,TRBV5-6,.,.,CASSLVGRGLYNSPLHF,TGTGCCAGCAGCTTGGTTGGCAGGGGTCTCTATAATTCACCCCTCCACTTT
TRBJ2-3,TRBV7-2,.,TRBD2,CASSKIAGGKYF,TGTGCCAGCAGCAAGATAGCGGGGGGGAAGTATTTT
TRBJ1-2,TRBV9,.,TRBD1,CASSVLQGGLSYGYTF,TGTGCCAGCAGCGTCCTACAGGGGGGATTATCCTATGGCTACACCTTC
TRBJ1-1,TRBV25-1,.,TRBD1,CASRGQQNTEAFF,TGTGCCAGCAGGGGACAGCAGAACACTGAAGCTTTCTTT
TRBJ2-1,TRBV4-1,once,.,CASSPSGGGRVDNEQFF,TGCGCCAGCAGCCCGTCTGGAGGAGGTCGGGTCGACAATGAGCAGTTCTTC
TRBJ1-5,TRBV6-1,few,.,CASSERWDQPQHF,TGTGCCAGCAGTGAACGCTGGGATCAGCCCCAGCATTTT
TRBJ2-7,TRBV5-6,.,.,CASSLDKGQGRNYEQYF,TGTGCCAGCAGCTTGGATAAGGGCCAGGGCAGAAACTACGAGCAGTACTTC
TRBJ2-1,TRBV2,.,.,CASGGVGSYEQFF,TGTGCCAGCGGGGGAGTAGGGTCCTATGAGCAGTTCTTC
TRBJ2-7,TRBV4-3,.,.,CASSVAGSYEQYF,TGCGCCAGCAGCGTCGCAGGGTCCTACGAGCAGTACTTC
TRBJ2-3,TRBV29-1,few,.,CSVEMDMGTDTQYF,TGCAGCGTTGAAATGGATATGGGCACAGATACGCAGTATTTT
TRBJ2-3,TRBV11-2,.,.,CASSRGSRTTDTQYF,TGTGCCAGCAGCCGGGGGAGCAGAACCACAGATACGCAGTATTTT
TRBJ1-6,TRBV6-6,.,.,CASKGQSSYNSPLHF,TGTGCCAGCAAGGGGCAGAGCTCCTATAATTCACCCCTCCACTTT
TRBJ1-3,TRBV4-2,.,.,CASSQDSGSGNTIYF,TGTGCCAGCAGCCAAGATTCAGGCTCTGGAAACACCATATATTTT
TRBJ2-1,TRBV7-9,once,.,CASSLGGTQYNEQFF,TGTGCCAGCAGCTTAGGGGGGACTCAGTACAATGAGCAGTTCTTC
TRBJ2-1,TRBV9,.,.,CASSVGWGTGNEQFF,TGTGCCAGCAGCGTAGGTTGGGGAACAGGCAATGAGCAGTTCTTC
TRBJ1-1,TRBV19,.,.,CASRPLDRQNTEAFF,TGTGCCAGTAGACCTTTGGACAGACAAAACACTGAAGCTTTCTTT
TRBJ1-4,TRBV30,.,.,CAWSGRGTSTEKLFF,TGTGCCTGGAGTGGGCGGGGGACATCAACTGAAAAACTGTTTTTT
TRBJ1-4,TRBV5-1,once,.,CASSLGRPNEKLFF,TGCGCCAGCAGCTTGGGCCGGCCTAATGAAAAACTGTTTTTT
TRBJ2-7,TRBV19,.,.,CASSPWDNSYEQYF,TGTGCCAGTAGTCCTTGGGACAATTCCTACGAGCAGTACTTC
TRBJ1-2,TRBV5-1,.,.,CASSPATPNYGYTF,TGCGCCAGCAGCCCGGCAACTCCGAACTATGGCTACACCTTC